This T cell receptor (beta chain) appears in the sequencing data of a study of blood T cell repertoires in COVID-19. Background on the study: Italy, Spain and the United States were the sources of the convalescent and acute COVID-19 samples.

CDR1 is MNHEY and CDR2 is SVGAGI in the germline V gene. Trimming left V 2 bases short and J 5 bases short, with 16 bases between. The CDR3 is 15 amino acids. How the authors handled the data: Reference gene primers were amplified, and this amplification served to estimate nucleated cell counts. Produced via immunoSEQ multiplex PCR; TCRdb's table is partial and in-frame only. The DNA gave D and trimming, while V, J and clone size come from that table. The sample carries around 270,000 clones, 86% recorded once. The V gene is TRBV6-5, the J gene TRBJ2-7; D is perhaps TRBD2 (5 bases). This receptor was identified in a man aged 40-50 years who had recovered from COVID-19. Specimen: peripheral blood. The CDR3 loop reads CASSYRGDRTDEQYF. The CDR3 DNA is TGTGCCAGCAGTTACCGGGGAGATAGGACCGACGAGCAGTACTTC.